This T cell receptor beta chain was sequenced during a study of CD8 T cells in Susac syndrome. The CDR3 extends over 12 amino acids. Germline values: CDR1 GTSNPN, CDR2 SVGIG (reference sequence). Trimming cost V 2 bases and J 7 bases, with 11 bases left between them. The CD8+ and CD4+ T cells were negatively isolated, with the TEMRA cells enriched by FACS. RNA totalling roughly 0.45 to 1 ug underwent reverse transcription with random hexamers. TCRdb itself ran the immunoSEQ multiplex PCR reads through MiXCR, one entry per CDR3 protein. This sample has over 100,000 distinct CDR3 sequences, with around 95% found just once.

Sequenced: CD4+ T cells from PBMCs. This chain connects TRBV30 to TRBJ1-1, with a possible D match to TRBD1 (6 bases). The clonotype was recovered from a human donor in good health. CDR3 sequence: CAWSQGQGEAFF. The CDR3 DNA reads TGTGCCTGGAGTCAGGGGCAGGGTGAAGCTTTCTTT.